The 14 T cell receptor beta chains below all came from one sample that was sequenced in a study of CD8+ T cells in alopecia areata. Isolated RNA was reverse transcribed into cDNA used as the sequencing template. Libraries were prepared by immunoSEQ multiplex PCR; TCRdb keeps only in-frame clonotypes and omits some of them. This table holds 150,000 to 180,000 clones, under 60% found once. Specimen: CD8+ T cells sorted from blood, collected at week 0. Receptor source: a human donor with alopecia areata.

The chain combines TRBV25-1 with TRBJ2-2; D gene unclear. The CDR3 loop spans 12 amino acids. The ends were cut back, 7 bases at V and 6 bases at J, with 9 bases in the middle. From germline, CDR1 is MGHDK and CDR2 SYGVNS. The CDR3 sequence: CASTLGPGELFF. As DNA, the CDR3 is TGTGCCAGCACATTAGGACCCGGGGAGCTGTTTTTT.

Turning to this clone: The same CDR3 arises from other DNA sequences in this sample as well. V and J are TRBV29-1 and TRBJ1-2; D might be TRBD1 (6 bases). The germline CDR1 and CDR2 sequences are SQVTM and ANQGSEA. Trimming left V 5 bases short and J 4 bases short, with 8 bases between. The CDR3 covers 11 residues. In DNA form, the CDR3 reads TGCAGCGTTCGGACAGTCTATGGCTACACCTTC. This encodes CSVRTVYGYTF.

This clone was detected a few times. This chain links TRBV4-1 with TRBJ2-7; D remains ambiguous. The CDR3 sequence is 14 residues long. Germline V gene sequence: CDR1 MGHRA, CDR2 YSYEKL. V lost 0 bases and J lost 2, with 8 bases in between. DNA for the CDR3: TGCGCCAGCAGCCAAGACCCCGGAACCTACGAGCAGTACTTC. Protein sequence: CASSQDPGTYEQYF.

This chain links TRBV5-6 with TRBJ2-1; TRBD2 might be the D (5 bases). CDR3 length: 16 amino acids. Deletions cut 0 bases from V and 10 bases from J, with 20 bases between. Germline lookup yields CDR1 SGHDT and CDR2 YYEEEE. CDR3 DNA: TGTGCCAGCAGCTTGGAGAGGTACGGCGGGTCCTCGGAGCAGTTCTTC. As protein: CASSLERYGGSSEQFF.

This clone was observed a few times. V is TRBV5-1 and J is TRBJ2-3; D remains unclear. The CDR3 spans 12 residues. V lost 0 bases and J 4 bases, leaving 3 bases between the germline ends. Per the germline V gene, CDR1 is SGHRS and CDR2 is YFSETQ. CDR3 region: CASSLEPDTQYF. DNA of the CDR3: TGCGCCAGCAGCTTGGAGCCAGATACGCAGTATTTT.

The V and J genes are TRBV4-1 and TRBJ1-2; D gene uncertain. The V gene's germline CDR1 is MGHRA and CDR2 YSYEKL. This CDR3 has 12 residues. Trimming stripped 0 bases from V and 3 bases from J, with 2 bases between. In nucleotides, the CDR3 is TGCGCCAGCAGCCAAGATTACTATGGCTACACCTTC. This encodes CASSQDYYGYTF.

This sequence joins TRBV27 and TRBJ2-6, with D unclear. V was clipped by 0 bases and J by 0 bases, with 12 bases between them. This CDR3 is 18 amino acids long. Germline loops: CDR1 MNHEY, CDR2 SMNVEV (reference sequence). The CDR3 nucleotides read TGTGCCAGCAGTTTATCTCCAGGTCCTCCCTCTGGGGCCAACGTCCTGACTTTC. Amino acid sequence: CASSLSPGPPSGANVLTF.

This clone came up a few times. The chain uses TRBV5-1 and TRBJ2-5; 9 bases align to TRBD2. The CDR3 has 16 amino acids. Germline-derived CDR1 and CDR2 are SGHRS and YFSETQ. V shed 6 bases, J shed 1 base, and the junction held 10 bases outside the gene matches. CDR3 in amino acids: CASTRYSGGSQETQYF. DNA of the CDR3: TGCGCCAGCACCCGCTATAGCGGGGGAAGCCAAGAGACCCAGTACTTC.

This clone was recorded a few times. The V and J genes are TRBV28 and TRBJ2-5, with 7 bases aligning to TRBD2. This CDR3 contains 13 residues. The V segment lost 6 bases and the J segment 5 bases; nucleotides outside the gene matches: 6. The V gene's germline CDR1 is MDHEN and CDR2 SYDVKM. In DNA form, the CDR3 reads TGTGCCAGCAGCCAGCGGGGCGGGGAGACCCAGTACTTC. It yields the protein CASSQRGGETQYF.

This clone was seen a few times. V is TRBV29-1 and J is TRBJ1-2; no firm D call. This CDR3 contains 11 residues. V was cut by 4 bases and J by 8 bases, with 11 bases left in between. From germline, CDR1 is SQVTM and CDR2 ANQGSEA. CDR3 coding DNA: TGCAGCGTTGCGGGAAGTTGGGGCTACACCTTC. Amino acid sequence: CSVAGSWGYTF.

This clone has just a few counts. The CDR3 region is CASSPRTGGNSPLHF. The CDR3 coding sequence is TGTGCCAGCAGCCCCCGGACAGGGGGGAATTCACCCCTCCACTTT. The chain recombines TRBV9 with TRBJ1-6; 10 nucleotides match TRBD1. V lost 4 bases and J lost 7; bases outside the gene matches: 5. The CDR3 consists of 15 residues. CDR1 and CDR2 (germline): SGDLS, YYNGEE.

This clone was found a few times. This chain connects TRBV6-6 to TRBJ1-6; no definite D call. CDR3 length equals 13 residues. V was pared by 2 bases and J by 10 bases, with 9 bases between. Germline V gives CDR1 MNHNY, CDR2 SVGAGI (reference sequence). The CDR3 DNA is TGTGCCAGCAGTTACCAGAGAGAGTCACCCCTCCACTTT. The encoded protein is CASSYQRESPLHF.

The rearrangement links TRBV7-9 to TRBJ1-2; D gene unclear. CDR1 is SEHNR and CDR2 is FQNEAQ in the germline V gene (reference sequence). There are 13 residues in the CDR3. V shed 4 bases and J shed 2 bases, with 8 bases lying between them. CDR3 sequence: CASSYGVNYGYTF. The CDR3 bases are TGTGCCAGCAGCTACGGGGTCAACTATGGCTACACCTTC.

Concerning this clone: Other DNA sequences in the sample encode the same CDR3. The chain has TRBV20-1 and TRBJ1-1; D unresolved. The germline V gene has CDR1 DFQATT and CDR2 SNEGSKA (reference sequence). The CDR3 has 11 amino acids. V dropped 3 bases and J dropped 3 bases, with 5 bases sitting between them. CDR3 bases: TGCAGTGCTAGCCTGTACACTGAAGCTTTCTTT. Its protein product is CSASLYTEAFF.